This T cell receptor (beta chain) was recovered during a study of blood T cell repertoires in COVID-19. Study at large: From T cells, B-cell-depleted T cells, or PBMCs came the material, which was cDNA or gDNA.

V lost 0 bases and J 7 bases, leaving 7 bases between the germline ends. The CDR3 runs 13 residues. The V gene's germline CDR1 is GTSNPN and CDR2 SVGIG (reference sequence). This clone was counted a few times. Generated by immunoSEQ multiplex PCR, the TCRdb table keeps only in-frame clones and is missing some. This table holds over 150,000 clones, less than 90% found once. This TCR was recovered from a woman aged 45-65 years who had recovered from COVID-19. The sequenced material came from PBMCs or T cells enriched from blood (not recorded which). The chain couples TRBV30 to TRBJ1-6, with D unresolved. This CDR3 reads CAWSVGLNSPLHF. CDR3 DNA: TGTGCCTGGAGTGTAGGACTAAATTCACCCCTCCACTTT.